The entry below gives a single T cell receptor beta chain sequence along with its context. The antigen remains undetermined. Through a sample-barcoded 5' primer and a J-beta primer mix, a second PCR was run for roughly 7 to 11 cycles. Researchers report that each sample yielded at least 2.5 million CDR3-containing paired-end reads. MiXCR was run by TCRdb on the 5' RACE reads, yielding one entry per CDR3 protein. Among about 1,400,000 distinct CDR3 sequences listed, roughly 60% were seen once. The CDR3 contains 18 residues. The germline V gene encodes CDR1 MGHDK and CDR2 SYGVNS. V gave up 0 bases and J gave up 3 bases, with 20 bases separating them. The sample is drawn from a study of blood T cells in healthy people across ages. Findings and caveats of the study: It was not known whether donors were CMV positive (a possible confounder of expanded clonotype changes). Bulk PBMC profiling left naive and antigen-experienced comparisons inconclusive.

This clonotype was sampled from a man aged 18-30 years in good health. The sample comprised blood. The chain links TRBV25-1 to TRBJ1-2; TRBD1 is a possible D gene (6 bases). The CDR3 protein is CASSEYPLLGGQDYGYTF. The CDR3 DNA sequence: TGTGCCAGCAGTGAATACCCCCTGTTGGGGGGGCAGGACTATGGCTACACCTTC.